The 5 T cell receptor beta chains given below trace back to one sample, sequenced in a study of T cells after yellow fever vaccination. TCRdb fed the 5' RACE reads into MiXCR, producing one record per CDR3 protein. The data show around 160,000 distinct CDR3 sequences, under 7.5% seen once. The input for sequencing was CD4+ T cells sorted from PBMCs, taken 4 to 5 days after the first yellow fever vaccination. The origin of the receptors is a young man who received the YFV17D yellow fever vaccine.

Ten or more counts support this clonotype. This sequence joins TRBV2 and TRBJ1-2, with D hard to call. The germline V and J ends were trimmed by 7 bases and 5 bases, with 11 bases remaining between them. This CDR3 spans 12 amino acids. Germline lookup yields CDR1 SNHLY and CDR2 FYNNEI. The CDR3 protein is CASKAVDYGYTF. CDR3 DNA sequence: TGTGCCAGCAAGGCAGTTGATTATGGCTACACCTTC.

This clonotype was recorded a few times. The chain recombines TRBV25-1 with TRBJ2-3, with D perhaps being TRBD1 or TRBD2 (5 bases each). This CDR3 has 14 residues. CDR1 MGHDK and CDR2 SYGVNS come from the germline V gene. V was trimmed by 6 bases and J by 9 bases, leaving 19 bases between them. In DNA, the CDR3 is TGTGCCAGCAGCGAGGGGCAGGGAATTGGGACGCAGTATTTT. It codes for CASSEGQGIGTQYF.

This clonotype occurred a few times. The J gene is TRBJ2-1, the V gene TRBV3-1; the match to TRBD2 covers 7 bases. The CDR3 loop spans 17 amino acids. Germline assignment: CDR1 LGHDT and CDR2 YNNKEL (reference sequence). Germline trimming cut 3 bases from V and 10 bases from J; bases unmatched to any gene: 18. The CDR3 sequence: CASSHRPGGVTGPEQFF. CDR3 DNA: TGTGCCAGCAGCCATCGACCTGGGGGGGTGACGGGACCAGAGCAGTTCTTC.

This clonotype was found many times. The gene calls are TRBV9 and TRBJ2-4, with a tentative D call TRBD2 (6 bases). CDR1 is SGDLS and CDR2 is YYNGEE in the germline V gene. Trimming removed 0 bases from V and 8 bases from J, with 15 bases in between. The length of the CDR3 is 15 residues. CDR3 DNA sequence: TGTGCCAGCAGCGTAGATAAGCTGAGCGGGCACATTCAGTACTTC. Its translation: CASSVDKLSGHIQYF.

This chain uses TRBV6-1 with TRBJ2-7; possible D gene TRBD1, 6 bases. CDR1 and CDR2 (germline): MNHNS, SASEGT. The CDR3 spans 13 residues. The V and J ends lost 6 bases and 6 bases respectively, with 15 bases between them. The CDR3 DNA sequence: TGTGCCAGCAGCAATACAGGGATGGGCGAGCAGTACGTC. Protein sequence: CASSNTGMGEQYV.